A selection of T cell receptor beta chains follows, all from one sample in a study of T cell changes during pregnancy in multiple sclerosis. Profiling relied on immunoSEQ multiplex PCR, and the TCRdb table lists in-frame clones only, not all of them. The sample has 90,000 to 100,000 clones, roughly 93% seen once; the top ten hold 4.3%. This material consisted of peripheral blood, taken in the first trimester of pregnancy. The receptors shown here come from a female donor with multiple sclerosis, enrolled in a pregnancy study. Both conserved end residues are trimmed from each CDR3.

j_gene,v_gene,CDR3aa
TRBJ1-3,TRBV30,AWNLGGNAGNTIY
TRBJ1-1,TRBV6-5,ASSPGLFSGAF
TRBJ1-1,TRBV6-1,ASSAGIVGEAF
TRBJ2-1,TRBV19,ASRVGVGADEQF
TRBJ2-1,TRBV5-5,ASSDIAGVYNEQF
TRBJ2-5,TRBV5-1,ASSLTGITQETQY
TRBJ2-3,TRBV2,ASSTGTSGVDTQY
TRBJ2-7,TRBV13,ASSLAGNEQY
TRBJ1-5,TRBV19,ASSQPTAGGYNQPQH
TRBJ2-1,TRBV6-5,ASSYSSVIGEQF
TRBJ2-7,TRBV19,ASSIRDRAYEQY
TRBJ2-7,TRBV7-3,ASSPGQGSHEQY
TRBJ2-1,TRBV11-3,ASSTNGGSSYNEQF
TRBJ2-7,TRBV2,ASSPPDSEQY
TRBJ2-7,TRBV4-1,ASSQDRSSYEQY
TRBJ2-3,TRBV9,ASSRDTDTQY
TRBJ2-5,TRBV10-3,AIRGTSGVPETQY
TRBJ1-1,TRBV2,ASSEAGGTTEAF
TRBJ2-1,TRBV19,ASSIDGESSYNEQF
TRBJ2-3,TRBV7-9,ASSLQGISDTQY
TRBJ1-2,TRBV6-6,ASSPILRQGQGGYT
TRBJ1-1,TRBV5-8,ASSLGGKGNVGAF
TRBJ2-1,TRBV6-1,ASREGAPSYNEQF
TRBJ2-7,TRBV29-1,SVLRVPPYEQY
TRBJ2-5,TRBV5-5,ASSSGLAGGETQY
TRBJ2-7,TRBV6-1,ASTREKPSPYEQY
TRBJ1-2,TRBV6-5,ASSYGGGLGGYT
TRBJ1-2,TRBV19,ASSIYTQRETNYGYT
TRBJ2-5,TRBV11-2,ASSLGLRDSKQETQY
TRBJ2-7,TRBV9,ASSVDRDRYEQY
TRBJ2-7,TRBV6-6,ASADSTYEQY
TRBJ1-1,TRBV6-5,ASSYSSNYPEAF
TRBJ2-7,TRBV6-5,ASVETGGRSDEQY
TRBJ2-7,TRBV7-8,ASSFYPGEQY
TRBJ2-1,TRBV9,ASSVGASLHEQF
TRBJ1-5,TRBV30,AWTSWGEGNQPQH
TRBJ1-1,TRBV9,ASSAGTFNTEAF
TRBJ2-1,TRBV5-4,ASSFGGADNEQF
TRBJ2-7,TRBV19,ASSQVGQGYEQY
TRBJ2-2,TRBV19,ATRLYSNTGELF
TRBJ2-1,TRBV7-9,ASSFPLGAGGKYNEQF
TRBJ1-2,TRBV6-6,AVAGGYGYT
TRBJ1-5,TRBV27,ASSAYGQVSNQPQH
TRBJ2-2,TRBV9,ASSASRTGVGTGELF
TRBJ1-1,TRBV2,ASRETGARTEAF
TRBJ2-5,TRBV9,ASSVVGGTQY
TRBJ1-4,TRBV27,ASSLISPQRVTTNEKLF
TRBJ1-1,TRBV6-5,ASSYSRTVRNTEAF
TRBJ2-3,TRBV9,ASSVEGTASTDTQY